This TCR beta chain appears in the sequencing data of a study of shared clonotypes between healthy human individuals. General observations from the study: Clonotype sharing among donors likely depends on sequencing depth.

The CDR3 is 14 residues long. The J segment lost 7 bases and the V segment lost 5 bases, leaving 9 bases of the junction unmatched. CDR1 is MNHNS and CDR2 is SASEGT in the germline V gene. The assay was immunoSEQ multiplex PCR, and TCRdb's table has in-frame clones only and misses some. Of about 530,000 clones detected, about three quarters appear once; the ten largest clones hold about 12%. Comment on this clone: Its antigen remains unknown.

The sequence derives from a woman in her forties in good health. Some clones in this sample may be carry-over from other donors' samples. What was sequenced was PBMCs. The chain carries TRBV6-1 and TRBJ1-1, with 8 positions matching TRBD1. DNA of the CDR3: TGTGCCAGCAGTAACGGACAGGGAGGGGGTGAAGCTTTCTTT. As protein: CASSNGQGGGEAFF.